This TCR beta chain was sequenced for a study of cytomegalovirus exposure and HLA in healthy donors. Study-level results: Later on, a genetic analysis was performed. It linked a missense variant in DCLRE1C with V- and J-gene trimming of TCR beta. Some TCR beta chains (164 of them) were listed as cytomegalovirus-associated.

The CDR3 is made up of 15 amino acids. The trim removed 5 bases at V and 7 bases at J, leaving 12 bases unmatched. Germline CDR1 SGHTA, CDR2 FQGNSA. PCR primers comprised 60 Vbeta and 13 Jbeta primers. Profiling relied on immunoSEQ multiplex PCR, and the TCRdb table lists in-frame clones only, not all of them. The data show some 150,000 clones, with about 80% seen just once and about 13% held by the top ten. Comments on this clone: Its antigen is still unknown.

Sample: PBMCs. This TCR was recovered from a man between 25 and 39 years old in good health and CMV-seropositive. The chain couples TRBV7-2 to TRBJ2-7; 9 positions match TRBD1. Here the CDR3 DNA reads TGTGCCAGCAGCCCAGGCGGAACAGGGGGCTTTGAGCAGTACTTC. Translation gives CASSPGGTGGFEQYF.